A single TCR beta chain is shown here with its context. This CDR3 has 15 residues. V shed 2 bases, J shed 6 bases, and the junction held 5 bases outside the gene matches. Germline CDR1 KGHSH, CDR2 LQKENI. This record belongs to a study of blood T cell repertoires in COVID-19. For the study at large: Some COVID-19 samples were acute and others convalescent; all came from the United States, Italy and Spain. PBMCs, B-cell-depleted T cells, or T cells were the source of the cDNA or gDNA that made up the material.

Per the authors' pipeline: Reference gene primer amplification gave estimated nucleated cell counts. Assay: immunoSEQ multiplex PCR; the TCRdb copy retains only in-frame clones and omits some. V and J calls and clone size are given by that table; D and trimming were obtained from the DNA. This table holds about 89,000 clones, roughly 80% found once. This TCR was recovered from a woman of 80 years or more with acute or convalescent COVID-19. The rearrangement uses TRBV18 and TRBJ1-5; TRBD1 matches 9 bases. The sequenced sample consisted of peripheral blood. Here the CDR3 reads CASSPSTGGAQPQHF. The CDR3 DNA reads as TGTGCCAGCTCACCATCGACAGGGGGAGCTCAGCCCCAGCATTTT. Using reference TRBV18 and TRBJ1-5 for the parts outside the CDR3, the full variable domain is NAGVMQNPRHLVRRRGQEARLRCSPMKGHSHVYWYRQLPEEGLKFMVYLQKENIIDESGMPKERFSAEFPKEGPSILRIQQVVRGDSAAYFCASSPSTGGAQPQHFGDGTRLSIL.